This TCR beta chain comes out of a study of cytomegalovirus exposure and HLA in healthy donors. The PCR contained 60 Vbeta and 13 Jbeta primers. Assay: immunoSEQ multiplex PCR; the TCRdb copy retains only in-frame clones and omits some. The table shows fewer than 200,000 clones, with approximately 72% occurring only once. Details on this clone: The target antigen is unknown.

From germline, CDR1 is SNHLY and CDR2 FYNNEI. The CDR3 extends over 13 amino acids. Losses at the gene ends were 6 bases for V and 8 bases for J; bases not matched to a gene: 7. General study points: Association with HLA alleles at 0.05 false discovery rate was found for some 18,000 TCR beta sequences in a later analysis.

The rearrangement joins TRBV2 to TRBJ2-3; the match to TRBD1 covers 8 bases. The TCR was taken from a man aged 40-49 years in good health and CMV-seropositive. Sample: PBMCs. The CDR3 loop reads CASSPTGGVTQYF. CDR3 bases: TGTGCCAGCAGCCCCACAGGGGGTGTTACGCAGTATTTT.